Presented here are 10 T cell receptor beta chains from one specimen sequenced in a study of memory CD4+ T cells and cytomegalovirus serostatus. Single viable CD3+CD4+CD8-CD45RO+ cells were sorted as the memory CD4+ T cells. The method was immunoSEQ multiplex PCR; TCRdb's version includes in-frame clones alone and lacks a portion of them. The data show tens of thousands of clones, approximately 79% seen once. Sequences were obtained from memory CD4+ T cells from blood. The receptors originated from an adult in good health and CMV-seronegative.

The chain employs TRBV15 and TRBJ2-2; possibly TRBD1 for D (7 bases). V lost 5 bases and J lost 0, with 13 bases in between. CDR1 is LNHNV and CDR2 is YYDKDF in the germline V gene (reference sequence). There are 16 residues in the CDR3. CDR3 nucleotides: TGTGCCACCAGCCGAACCAGGGGGGCGAACACCGGGGAGCTGTTTTTT. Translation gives CATSRTRGANTGELFF.

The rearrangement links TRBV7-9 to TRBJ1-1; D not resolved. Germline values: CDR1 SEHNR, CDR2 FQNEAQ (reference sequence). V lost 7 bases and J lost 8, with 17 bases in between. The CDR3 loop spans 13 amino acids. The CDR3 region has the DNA TGTGCCAGCAACACCGAGTGGGAGGGAGAAGCTTTCTTT. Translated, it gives CASNTEWEGEAFF.

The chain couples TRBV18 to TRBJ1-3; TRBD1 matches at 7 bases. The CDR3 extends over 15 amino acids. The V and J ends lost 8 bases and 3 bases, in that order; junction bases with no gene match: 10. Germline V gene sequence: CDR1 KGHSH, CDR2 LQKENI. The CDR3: CASQGDGLFGNTIYF. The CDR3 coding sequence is TGTGCCAGCCAGGGGGACGGACTATTTGGAAACACCATATATTTT.

CDR3 nucleotides: TGCAGCGTTGAAGACCGGGGCAGATTTGCGCAGTTCTTC. Translation: CSVEDRGRFAQFF. The chain joins TRBV29-1 to TRBJ2-1, with D tentatively TRBD1 or TRBD2 (5 bases each). V dropped 0 bases and J dropped 12 bases, with 15 bases sitting between them. Germline CDR1 reads SQVTM; CDR2 reads ANQGSEA. This CDR3 has 13 residues.

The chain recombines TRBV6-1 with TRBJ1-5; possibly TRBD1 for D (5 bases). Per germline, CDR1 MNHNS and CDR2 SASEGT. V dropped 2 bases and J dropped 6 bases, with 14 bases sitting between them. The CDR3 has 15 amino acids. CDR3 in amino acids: CASSEKRQGRQPQHF. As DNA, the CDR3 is TGTGCCAGCAGTGAAAAACGGCAGGGACGTCAGCCCCAGCATTTT.

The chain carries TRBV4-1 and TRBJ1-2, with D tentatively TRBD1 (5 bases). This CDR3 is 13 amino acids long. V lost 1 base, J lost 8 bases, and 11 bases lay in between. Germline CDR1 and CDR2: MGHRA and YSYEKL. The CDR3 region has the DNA TGCGCCAGCAGCCAAGTGGGGGTGGAAGGCTACACCTTC. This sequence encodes CASSQVGVEGYTF.

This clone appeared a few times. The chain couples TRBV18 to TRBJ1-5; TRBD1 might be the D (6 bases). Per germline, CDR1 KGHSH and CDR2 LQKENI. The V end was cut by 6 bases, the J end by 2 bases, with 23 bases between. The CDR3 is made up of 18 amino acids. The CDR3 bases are TGTGCCAGCTCGCGGACAGTTCAAAATTGGTGGGGCAATCAGCCCCAGCATTTT. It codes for CASSRTVQNWWGNQPQHF.

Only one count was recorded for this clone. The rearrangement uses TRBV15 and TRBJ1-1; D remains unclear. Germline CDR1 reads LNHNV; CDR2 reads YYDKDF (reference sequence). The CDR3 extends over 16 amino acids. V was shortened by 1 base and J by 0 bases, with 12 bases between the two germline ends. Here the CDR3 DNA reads TGTGCCACCAGCAGAGCCGGGAAACGAGTGAACACTGAAGCTTTCTTT. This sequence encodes CATSRAGKRVNTEAFF.

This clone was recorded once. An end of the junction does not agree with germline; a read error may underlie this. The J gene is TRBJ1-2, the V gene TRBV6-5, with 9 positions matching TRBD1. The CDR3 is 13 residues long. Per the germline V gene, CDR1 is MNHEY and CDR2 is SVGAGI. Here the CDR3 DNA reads TGTGCCATCAGTGGGGGACAGGGCTTTCCCAACACCTTC. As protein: CAISGGQGFPNTF.

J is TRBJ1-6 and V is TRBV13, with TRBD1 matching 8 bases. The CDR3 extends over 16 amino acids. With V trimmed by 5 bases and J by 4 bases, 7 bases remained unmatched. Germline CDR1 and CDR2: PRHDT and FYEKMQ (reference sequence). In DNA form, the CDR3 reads TGTGCCAGCAGCCCGTCCCGGGACAGGTATAATTCACCCCTCCACTTT. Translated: CASSPSRDRYNSPLHF. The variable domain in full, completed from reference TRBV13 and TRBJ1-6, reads AAGVIQSPRHLIKEKRETATLKCYPIPRHDTVYWYQQGPGQDPQFLISFYEKMQSDKGSIPDRFSAQQFSDYHSELNMSSLELGDSALYFCASSPSRDRYNSPLHFGNGTRLTVT.